The 21 T cell receptor beta chains below come from one sample, sequenced in a study of cytomegalovirus exposure and HLA in healthy donors. The primer mix had 60 Vbeta and 13 Jbeta primers. The table came from immunoSEQ multiplex PCR; TCRdb's copy has only in-frame clones and leaves some out. The sample carries 120,000 to 150,000 clones, 60% to 85% recorded once. Material: PBMCs. All receptors come from a man aged 18 to 35 in good health and CMV-seronegative.

This chain joins TRBV5-4 and TRBJ2-7, with a weak D call TRBD2 (5 bases). The ends were cut back, 4 bases at V and 2 bases at J, with 10 bases in the middle. Germline CDR1 SGHNT, CDR2 YYREEE (reference sequence). There are 13 residues in the CDR3. CDR3 sequence: CASSLSAAYEQYF. For the CDR3, the DNA is TGTGCCAGCAGCCTTTCAGCGGCCTACGAGCAGTACTTC. Drawing the rest from reference TRBV5-4 and TRBJ2-7, the complete variable domain is ETGVTQSPTHLIKTRGQQVTLRCSSQSGHNTVSWYQQALGQGPQFIFQYYREEENGRGNFPPRFSGLQFPNYSSELNVNALELDDSALYLCASSLSAAYEQYFGPGTRLTVT.

V gene TRBV29-1 combines with J gene TRBJ1-1; D perhaps matches TRBD1 (6 bases). The germline V and J ends were trimmed by 0 bases and 5 bases, with 10 bases remaining between them. The CDR3 length is 13 residues. CDR1 and CDR2 (germline): SQVTM, ANQGSEA. CDR3 DNA: TGCAGCGTTGAAGACAGGGGTAGGACTGAAGCTTTCTTT. Its protein is CSVEDRGRTEAFF.

This clone has ten or more counts. The V and J genes are TRBV4-3 and TRBJ2-1; 14 bases line up with TRBD2. V dropped 0 bases and J dropped 6; count of bases not matched to a gene: 1. This CDR3 has 16 residues. Germline assignment: CDR1 LGHNA and CDR2 YSLEER. The CDR3 spells CASSQDGTSGGNEQFF. CDR3 sequence (DNA): TGCGCCAGCAGCCAAGATGGGACTAGCGGGGGCAATGAGCAGTTCTTC.

This clone has more than one count but fewer than ten. The DNA for the CDR3 is TGTGCCAGCAGCTTGGGCAGGGTGACTGAAGCTTTCTTT. This codes for CASSLGRVTEAFF. V is TRBV5-5 and J is TRBJ1-1, with D perhaps matching TRBD1 (5 bases). V was cut by 0 bases and J by 5 bases, with 8 bases left in between. Germline values: CDR1 SGHKS, CDR2 YYEKEE (reference sequence). There are 13 residues in the CDR3.

The chain has TRBV7-2 and TRBJ2-5; D gene uncertain. The CDR3 totals 15 residues. The germline V gene has CDR1 SGHTA and CDR2 FQGNSA. The germline V and J ends were trimmed by 5 bases and 2 bases, with 15 bases remaining between them. CDR3 bases: TGTGCCAGCAGCCCCCGGTCTCGCAGGCAAGAGACCCAGTACTTC. Protein: CASSPRSRRQETQYF.

The rearrangement uses TRBV12-5 and TRBJ2-5; 8 nucleotides match TRBD2. The DNA end is more similar to TRBJ2-7, so the J call may be wrong. This CDR3 comprises 15 residues. Germline values: CDR1 LGHNT, CDR2 FRNRAP. CDR3 bases: TGTGCTAGTGGTTTGGAGCGGGGGTTTTACTACGAGCAGTACTTC. This translates into CASGLERGFYYEQYF.

The V call is TRBV6-1, the J call TRBJ2-3; D is possibly TRBD2 (5 bases). The germline CDR1 and CDR2 sequences are MNHNS and SASEGT. The V and J ends lost 6 bases and 1 base respectively, with 11 bases between them. This CDR3 is 14 amino acids long. CDR3 residues: CASSEGSGTDTQYF. The CDR3, as DNA: TGTGCCAGCAGCGAGGGAAGCGGCACAGATACGCAGTATTTT.

The chain couples TRBV6-5 to TRBJ2-5; TRBD2 is a possible D gene (6 bases). Trimming pared 3 bases from V and 1 base from J, leaving 9 bases between. The CDR3 runs to 14 residues. Germline loops: CDR1 MNHEY, CDR2 SVGAGI. The chain's CDR3 is CASSYRGTQETQYF. The CDR3 nucleotides read TGTGCCAGCAGTTATCGGGGGACCCAAGAGACCCAGTACTTC.

This clone was seen more than once but under ten times. The CDR3 protein is CSVVLQDSVEQYF. The CDR3 DNA is TGCAGCGTTGTCCTCCAAGACAGCGTAGAGCAGTACTTC. The chain is built from TRBV29-1 and TRBJ2-7, with TRBD1 as a possible D gene (5 bases). V was trimmed by 4 bases and J by 7 bases, leaving 17 bases between them. Germline V lookup: CDR1 SQVTM, CDR2 ANQGSEA. The CDR3 covers 13 residues.

The genes are TRBV18 and TRBJ1-1; D gene uncertain. There are 13 residues in the CDR3. Trimming pared 0 bases from V and 7 bases from J, leaving 9 bases between. From germline, CDR1 is KGHSH and CDR2 LQKENI. CDR3 region: CASSPPFRSEAFF. CDR3 in DNA: TGTGCCAGCTCACCACCGTTCCGGAGTGAAGCTTTCTTT.

This clone was counted once. This rearrangement joins TRBV5-1 to TRBJ2-3; the D gene is possibly TRBD1 (6 bases). The V gene lost 5 bases and the J gene lost 2 bases, with 9 bases spanning the gap. The V gene's germline CDR1 is SGHRS and CDR2 YFSETQ. The length of the CDR3 is 13 residues. The CDR3 DNA reads TGCGCCAGCAGAGGGACACTCACAGATACGCAGTATTTT. Residues: CASRGTLTDTQYF.

This rearrangement joins TRBV5-5 to TRBJ1-1; D is unresolved. CDR1 and CDR2 (germline): SGHKS, YYEKEE (reference sequence). Trimming removed 3 bases from V and 3 bases from J, with 15 bases in between. This CDR3 comprises 15 residues. The CDR3 DNA reads as TGTGCCAGCAGCTCCGGGGAAGGACTTTACACTGAAGCTTTCTTT. It encodes CASSSGEGLYTEAFF.

The chain couples TRBV27 to TRBJ2-7; the match to TRBD1 covers 7 bases. This CDR3 spans 17 amino acids. V shed 7 bases, J shed 5 bases, and the junction held 20 bases outside the gene matches. Germline CDR1 and CDR2: MNHEY and SMNVEV (reference sequence). CDR3 residues: CASNPLGGAGFFHEQYF. The CDR3 DNA follows: TGTGCCAGCAACCCCCTAGGGGGCGCAGGGTTTTTCCACGAGCAGTACTTC.

The sample holds a few counts of this clone. This chain uses TRBV6-5 with TRBJ1-2; 7 bases are a match to TRBD1. CDR1 and CDR2 (germline): MNHEY, SVGAGI. The CDR3 runs 15 residues. Trimming at V came to 6 bases and at J to 8 bases, leaving 15 bases not matched to a gene. CDR3 bases: TGTGCCAGCAGACCCCCAGGGGGAGTAGCATCCGGCTACACCTTC. It translates to CASRPPGGVASGYTF.

A few counts support this clone. This sequence joins TRBV4-1 and TRBJ1-1; perhaps TRBD1 as D (6 bases). The CDR3 has 14 residues. Germline CDR1 MGHRA, CDR2 YSYEKL. Trimming left V 0 bases short and J 5 bases short, with 10 bases between. In nucleotides, the CDR3 is TGCGCCAGCAGCCAAGATAGAGGGGGAACTGAAGCTTTCTTT. Amino acids: CASSQDRGGTEAFF.

The genes are TRBV14 and TRBJ2-3, with 14 bases aligning to TRBD2. The trim removed 4 bases at V and 2 bases at J, leaving 5 bases unmatched. Germline V CDR1 and CDR2: SGHDN, FVKESK. This CDR3 region has 17 residues. This CDR3 reads CASSPGLAGGPTDTQYF. In nucleotides, the CDR3 is TGTGCCAGCAGCCCAGGACTAGCGGGGGGCCCCACAGATACGCAGTATTTT.

In its sample, this clone was seen a few times. The same CDR3 can be traced to other DNA sequences in this sample. The chain carries TRBV5-1 and TRBJ1-1; tentatively, D is TRBD1 (6 bases). Between the trimmed V and J ends, which lost 0 bases and 0 bases, there was a span of 6 bases. CDR3 length: 14 amino acids. Germline CDR1 is SGHRS and CDR2 is YFSETQ. The chain's CDR3 is CASSLDRVNTEAFF. The CDR3 DNA reads as TGCGCCAGCAGCTTGGACAGGGTGAACACTGAAGCTTTCTTT.

The genes are TRBV29-1 and TRBJ2-1; 9 nucleotides agree with TRBD1. V was pared by 7 bases and J by 12 bases, with 13 bases of the junction left unmatched. In germline, CDR1 is SQVTM, CDR2 ANQGSEA. The CDR3 totals 13 residues. This CDR3 reads CSAPQGAGSGQFF. The CDR3 DNA sequence: TGCAGCGCCCCACAGGGGGCGGGTTCGGGGCAGTTCTTC.

The CDR3 reads CASSLEAGVKKTQYF. For the CDR3, the DNA is TGTGCCAGCAGCTTGGAAGCGGGGGTGAAAAAGACCCAGTACTTC. The V and J genes are TRBV5-6 and TRBJ2-5; 8 nucleotides align to TRBD2. The CDR3 contains 15 residues. Per germline, CDR1 SGHDT and CDR2 YYEEEE. V gave up 0 bases and J gave up 6 bases; unmatched junction bases: 7.

The CDR3 coding sequence is TGCGCCAGCAGCTCCGGGACAGGGGAACCAGAGACCCAGTACTTC. Its protein product is CASSSGTGEPETQYF. The V and J genes are TRBV5-1 and TRBJ2-5; 10 bases are a match to TRBD1. CDR3 length: 15 amino acids. V shed 3 bases, J shed 4 bases, and the junction held 6 bases outside the gene matches. Germline CDR1 reads SGHRS; CDR2 reads YFSETQ. Full variable domain (missing parts from reference TRBV5-1 and TRBJ2-5): KAGVTQTPRYLIKTRGQQVTLSCSPISGHRSVSWYQQTPGQGLQFLFEYFSETQRNKGNFPGRFSGRQFSNSRSEMNVSTLELGDSALYLCASSSGTGEPETQYFGPGTRLLVL.

The J gene is TRBJ1-2, the V gene TRBV4-3; 9 nucleotides match TRBD1. This CDR3 has 15 amino acids. Germline loops: CDR1 LGHNA, CDR2 YSLEER. With 4 bases clipped from V and 5 bases from J, the junction kept 8 bases outside the gene matches. The CDR3 sequence is CASSPSGTGNYGYTF. The CDR3 nucleotides read TGCGCCAGCAGCCCCTCCGGGACAGGGAATTATGGCTACACCTTC.